The 4 T cell receptor beta chains below were found in one sample sequenced in a study of blood T cell repertoires in COVID-19. Assay used: immunoSEQ multiplex PCR; TCRdb lists only in-frame clones, some missing. Here the sample spans approximately 77,000 clones, approximately 79% being singletons. What was sequenced was peripheral blood. These receptors originate from a man in his 70s with active or convalescent COVID-19.

The chain links TRBV5-5 to TRBJ1-1; no firm D call. Germline V gene data show CDR1 as SGHKS and CDR2 as YYEKEE (reference sequence). Trimming took off 2 bases at V and 7 bases at J, with 12 bases between the two ends. This CDR3 is built from 13 residues. CDR3 residues: CASSLVRSGEAFF. In nucleotides, the CDR3 is TGTGCCAGCAGCTTAGTGAGGAGCGGTGAAGCTTTCTTT.

This chain links TRBV29-1 with TRBJ1-1, with D perhaps TRBD1 (5 bases). In germline, CDR1 is SQVTM, CDR2 ANQGSEA. V gave up 1 base and J gave up 4 bases, with 10 bases separating them. There are 13 residues in the CDR3. For the CDR3, the DNA is TGCAGCGTTGAAGGACAGTCGATCACTGAAGCTTTCTTT. Translated: CSVEGQSITEAFF.

The chain has TRBV3-1 (or the pseudogene TRBV3-2) and TRBJ1-5; D is unclear. V lost 0 bases, J lost 7 bases, and 7 bases lay in between. The CDR3 has 13 amino acids. The germline V gene has CDR1 LGHDT and CDR2 YNNKEL (reference sequence). The chain's CDR3 is CASSQDESQPQHF. Written as DNA, the CDR3 is TGTGCCAGCAGCCAAGACGAGTCCCAGCCCCAGCATTTT.

The chain has TRBV6-5 and TRBJ2-7; 9 positions match TRBD1. J gave up 3 bases and V 10 bases, and 7 bases lay outside the gene matches. CDR3 length: 13 residues. Germline V gene data show CDR1 as MNHEY and CDR2 as SVGAGI. DNA of the CDR3: TGTGCCACGACCGGGACAGGGATCTACGAGCAGTACTTC. Amino acids: CATTGTGIYEQYF.